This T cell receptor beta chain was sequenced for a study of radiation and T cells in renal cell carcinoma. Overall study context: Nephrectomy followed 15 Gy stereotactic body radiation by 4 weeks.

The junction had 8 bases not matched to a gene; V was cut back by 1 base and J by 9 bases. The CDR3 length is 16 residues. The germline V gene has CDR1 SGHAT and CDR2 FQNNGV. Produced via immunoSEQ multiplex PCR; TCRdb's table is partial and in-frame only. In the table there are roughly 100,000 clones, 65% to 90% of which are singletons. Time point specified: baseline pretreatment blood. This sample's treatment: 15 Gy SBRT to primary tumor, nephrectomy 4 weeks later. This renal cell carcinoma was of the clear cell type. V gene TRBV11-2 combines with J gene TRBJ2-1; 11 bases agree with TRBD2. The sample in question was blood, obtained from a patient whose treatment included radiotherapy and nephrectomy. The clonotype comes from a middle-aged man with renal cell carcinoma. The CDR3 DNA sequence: TGTGCCAGCAGCTTAGTGATGATAGCGGGAGGGGGTGAGCAGTTCTTC. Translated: CASSLVMIAGGGEQFF. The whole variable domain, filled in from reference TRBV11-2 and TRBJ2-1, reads EAGVAQSPRYKIIEKRQSVAFWCNPISGHATLYWYQQILGQGPKLLIQFQNNGVVDDSQLPKDRFSAERLKGVDSTLKIQPAKLEDSAVYLCASSLVMIAGGGEQFFGPGTRLTVL.